This T cell receptor beta chain was recovered during a study of cytomegalovirus exposure and HLA in healthy donors. Study-level background: Tens of millions of unique TCRs from HLA-typed donors made up an early data release. Findings and caveats of the study: Highly shared sequence variants in one cluster were likely a sequencing artifact. TCR beta V segments were, for the most part, productive about 87% or about 30% of the time in an earlier analysis.

For this clone: Its antigen remains unidentified.

Germline-derived CDR1 and CDR2 are LGHNA and YNFKEQ. This CDR3 spans 19 amino acids. V shed 3 bases, J shed 0 bases, and the junction held 5 bases outside the gene matches. 60 Vbeta and 13 Jbeta primers were used in PCR. In the study's own analysis: There were about 86 million unique TCR beta chains by a later count, and approximately 12 million of them were shared. TCRdb's copy holds only in-frame clones and misses some; the assay was immunoSEQ multiplex PCR. V, J and clone size derive from that table, while D and trimming were established from the DNA sequence. The sample records 45,000 to 65,000 clones, 77% being singletons.

The V gene is TRBV4-2, the J gene TRBJ2-1, with TRBD2 matching 16 bases. The receptor was derived from a woman in her thirties or forties in good health and CMV-seropositive. Source material: PBMCs. CDR3 in DNA: TGTGCCAGCAGCCATCCCGGGACTAGCGGGGGGGGCTCCTACAATGAGCAGTTCTTC. Protein sequence: CASSHPGTSGGGSYNEQFF.